This T cell receptor beta chain was retrieved from a study of cytomegalovirus exposure and HLA in healthy donors. Study background: A later analysis reported the 95 to 150 validation repertoires used the same platform as the approximately 700 first-cohort repertoires.

General observations from the study: Specific recognition of CMV antigens was confirmed in vitro for a few chains (all CMV-associated). Investigators reported around 150 TCR beta chains as tied to cytomegalovirus.

CDR1 and CDR2 (germline): SGHVS, FQNEAQ. Trimming removed 1 base from V and 3 bases from J, with 12 bases in between. The CDR3 is 16 residues long. As to this clone: Antigen specificity is unknown.

TCRdb's copy holds only in-frame clones and misses some; the assay was immunoSEQ multiplex PCR. This table holds roughly 200,000 clones, 84% found once. The receptor comes from a woman in her late teens or twenties in good health and CMV-seropositive. The gene calls are TRBV7-8 and TRBJ2-2; D not certain. Sequencing was performed on PBMCs. CDR3 DNA: TGTGCCAGCAGCTTAGAGCCACGGCGGCACACCGGGGAGCTGTTTTTT. As protein: CASSLEPRRHTGELFF.